This TCR beta chain originates from a study of early T cells in non-severe SARS-CoV-2 infection. Unique molecular identifiers tagged individual cDNA molecules. TCRdb analysed the 5' RACE reads with MiXCR anew, one entry per CDR3 protein. The sample includes 50,000 to 80,000 distinct CDR3 sequences, over 4% seen only once; the top ten take 4.9%. Trimming shortened V by 6 bases and J by 2 bases, and 16 bases separated the two germline ends. The length of the CDR3 is 15 residues. Germline CDR1 LGHNA, CDR2 YNFKEQ. This clonotype was seen many times. This sequence joins TRBV4-2 and TRBJ2-5; D gene unclear. Sample: whole blood. The sequence came from an adult who was a healthcare worker with PCR-confirmed SARS-CoV-2 infection or an uninfected control (not recorded which). CDR3 sequence (DNA): TGTGCCAGCAGTCCTGTTGACTCCGGGCAAGAGACCCAGTACTTC. Residues: CASSPVDSGQETQYF.